Presented here are 8 T cell receptor beta chains from one specimen sequenced in a study of blood T cell repertoires in COVID-19. Profiling relied on immunoSEQ multiplex PCR, and the TCRdb table lists in-frame clones only, not all of them. Of roughly 250,000 clones listed, 85% to 90% are singletons. The sequenced sample consisted of peripheral blood. The receptor set was obtained from a woman in her thirties or forties with acute or convalescent COVID-19.

The chain joins TRBV12-5 to TRBJ2-1; 14 nucleotides align to TRBD2. CDR3 length: 17 amino acids. V was pared by 5 bases and J by 4 bases, with 7 bases of the junction left unmatched. Germline V CDR1 and CDR2: LGHNT, FRNRAP. The CDR3 sequence is CASGPRTSGGIYNEQFF. Here the CDR3 DNA reads TGTGCTAGTGGTCCACGGACTAGCGGGGGGATATACAATGAGCAGTTCTTC. Full variable domain (rest looked up from reference TRBV12-5 and TRBJ2-1): DARVTQTPRHKVTEMGQEVTMRCQPILGHNTVFWYRQTMMQGLELLAYFRNRAPLDDSGMPKDRFSAEMPDATLATLKIQPSEPRDSAVYFCASGPRTSGGIYNEQFFGPGTRLTVL.

This rearrangement joins TRBV3-1 (or the pseudogene TRBV3-2) to TRBJ1-6; possibly TRBD1 for D (5 bases). V was trimmed by 0 bases and J by 4 bases, leaving 10 bases between them. Germline V gene data show CDR1 as LGHDT and CDR2 as YNNKEL (reference sequence). The CDR3 runs 16 residues. The CDR3, as DNA: TGTGCCAGCAGCCAAGAACGGACACGGTATAATTCACCCCTCCACTTT. Its translation: CASSQERTRYNSPLHF.

Notes on this clone: Other DNA sequences of this sample code for an identical CDR3. This chain connects TRBV28 to TRBJ1-5; D may be TRBD1 (5 bases). Germline V CDR1 and CDR2: MDHEN, SYDVKM. Trimming left V 3 bases short and J 3 bases short, with 12 bases between. The CDR3 sequence is 15 residues long. CDR3 bases: TGTGCCAGCAGTTTGGGGCTGGGGATCAATCAGCCCCAGCATTTT. Residues: CASSLGLGINQPQHF.

This chain connects TRBV23-1 to TRBJ2-7, with a weak D call TRBD1 (5 bases). TRBV23-1 is placed among ORFs of uncertain function. V shed 0 bases and J shed 0 bases, with 9 bases lying between them. The CDR3 has 15 residues. The CDR3 coding sequence is TGCGCCAGCAGTCAATCAGGGGAAAGCTCCTACGAGCAGTACGTC. Translation: CASSQSGESSYEQYV.

The chain employs TRBV18 and TRBJ2-7; TRBD2 matches at 7 bases. Looked up from germline, CDR1 is KGHSH and CDR2 is LQKENI. V shed 6 bases and J 0 bases; nucleotides not matched to a gene: 2. The CDR3 spans 13 residues. The CDR3 DNA sequence: TGTGCCAGCTCGGGGGGGAGCTCCTACGAGCAGTACGTC. It specifies CASSGGSSYEQYV.

V gene TRBV9 combines with J gene TRBJ1-1; D not resolved. Per germline, CDR1 SGDLS and CDR2 YYNGEE. Trimming removed 1 base from V and 7 bases from J, with 17 bases in between. The CDR3 length is 15 residues. CDR3 in DNA: TGTGCCAGCAGCGTACTACCGGGCCTACGGGATGAAGCTTTCTTT. Residues: CASSVLPGLRDEAFF.

The chain links TRBV9 to TRBJ1-2; D is perhaps TRBD1 (6 bases). This CDR3 region has 18 residues. Germline V gene lookup returns CDR1 SGDLS and CDR2 YYNGEE. Deletions cut 4 bases from V and 4 bases from J, with 26 bases between. In DNA form, the CDR3 reads TGTGCCAGCAGCCTAGGCTGGGGACACCCCAGGGTAATCTATGGCTACACCTTC. It yields the protein CASSLGWGHPRVIYGYTF. Full variable domain (outside the CDR3, taken from reference TRBV9 and TRBJ1-2): DSGVTQTPKHLITATGQRVTLRCSPRSGDLSVYWYQQSLDQGLQFLIQYYNGEERAKGNILERFSAQQFPDLHSELNLSSLELGDSALYFCASSLGWGHPRVIYGYTFGSGTRLTVV.

The chain combines TRBV7-8 with TRBJ2-7, with D maybe TRBD2 (7 bases). Per the germline V gene, CDR1 is SGHVS and CDR2 is FQNEAQ. The CDR3 contains 16 residues. V lost 0 bases and J 5 bases, leaving 17 bases between the germline ends. The CDR3 region is CASSLAGGRVSHEQYV. The CDR3 coding sequence is TGTGCCAGCAGCTTAGCGGGGGGGCGTGTATCCCACGAGCAGTACGTC.